The rows below give T cell receptor beta chains drawn from one sample of a study of beta chain features in type 1 diabetes. Libraries were prepared by immunoSEQ multiplex PCR; TCRdb keeps only in-frame clonotypes and omits some of them. The table lists over 700,000 clones, 15% to 20% of them singletons. Sequenced: naive CD4+ T cells from blood. The origin of the receptors is a woman aged 18-29 years in good health. Each CDR3 is given with its conserved first and last residue. A D gene is named only where the DNA matches it firmly. Only some rows state a clone size, as once, few, many or a class for expanded clones.

clone size	D gene	V gene	J gene	CDR3 DNA	CDR3 protein
few	.	TRBV9	TRBJ2-2	TGTGCCAGCAGCGCCCTCGGGGCGAACACCGGGGAGCTGTTTTTT	CASSALGANTGELFF
few	.	TRBV7-2	TRBJ2-3	TGTGCCAGCAGCTTGCAAGGACGGGGCACAGATACGCAGTATTTT	CASSLQGRGTDTQYF
few	.	TRBV19	TRBJ2-4	TGTGCCAGTAGTGCGGCAGGGGTAATCGTGGGGCACAAGAACATTCAGTACTTC	CASSAAGVIVGHKNIQYF
.	TRBD2	TRBV6-5	TRBJ2-7	TGTGCCAGCAGTTATGTGGCTAGCGGGAGCTCCTACGAGCAGTACTTC	CASSYVASGSSYEQYF
.	.	TRBV7-2	TRBJ1-1	TGTGCCAGCAGCCCAGGGGAGTGGGATACTGAAGCTTTCTTT	CASSPGEWDTEAFF
few	TRBD2	TRBV4-2	TRBJ2-1	TGTGCCAGCAGCCAAGGGCGGGGGGTCAGCCTATACAATGAGCAGTTCTTC	CASSQGRGVSLYNEQFF
.	.	TRBV10-3	TRBJ2-7	TGTGCCATCAGGGCCCGACAGATTTACGAGCAGTACTTC	CAIRARQIYEQYF
.	.	TRBV2	TRBJ1-1	TGTGCCAGGAAGGAGGGGGAAGGCACTGAAGCTTTCTTT	CARKEGEGTEAFF
few	TRBD2	TRBV2	TRBJ2-7	TGTGCCAGCAGTTCCGAGGCTAGCGGGACCTACGAGCAGTACTTC	CASSSEASGTYEQYF
few	.	TRBV2	TRBJ1-1	TGTGCCAGCAGCGCACTGCTTCGGGGCAGAGGGAACACTGAAGCTTTCTTT	CASSALLRGRGNTEAFF
.	.	TRBV19	TRBJ2-7	TGTGCCCGATCCAGTGGAAAGGAAACCTACGAGCAGTACTTC	CARSSGKETYEQYF
few	TRBD2	TRBV18	TRBJ2-1	TGTGCCAGCTCACCAGGCGGGAGGGCCGGGAATGAGCAGTTCTTC	CASSPGGRAGNEQFF
few	.	TRBV11-2	TRBJ2-2	TGTGCCAGCAGCGAAGGGTTCAACACCGGGGAGCTGTTTTTT	CASSEGFNTGELFF
few	.	TRBV28	TRBJ2-7	TGTGCCAGCAGGTGGGGAAGCTCCTACGAGCAGTACTTC	CASRWGSSYEQYF
.	TRBD2	TRBV18	TRBJ2-3	TGTGCCAGCTCACCACTCCAAGGGAGGGCCCCAGATACGCAGTATTTT	CASSPLQGRAPDTQYF
.	TRBD2	TRBV7-9	TRBJ2-6	TGTGCCAGCAGCCCCGGGACTAGCGGGAGTTCTGGGGCCAACGTCCTGACTTTC	CASSPGTSGSSGANVLTF
few	.	TRBV5-8	TRBJ2-1	TGTGCCAGCAGCTTGAAAAGGCATGAGCAGTTCTTC	CASSLKRHEQFF
few	TRBD1	TRBV4-2	TRBJ1-4	TGTGCCAGCAGCCCCCGGGACAGGCTGGATGAAAAACTGTTTTTT	CASSPRDRLDEKLFF
.	TRBD1	TRBV25-1	TRBJ2-1	TGTGCCAGCAGCCCCGGACAGGTAAAGAACAATGAGCAGTTCTTC	CASSPGQVKNNEQFF
few	.	TRBV7-8	TRBJ1-2	TGTGCCAGCAGCTTAGAACGAGGGGCTAGGGCCTATGGCTACACCTTC	CASSLERGARAYGYTF
once	.	TRBV19	TRBJ1-1	TGTGCCAGTAGTATCGGAAGAGGGGAAGCTTTCTTT	CASSIGRGEAFF
.	TRBD2	TRBV27	TRBJ2-1	TGTGCCAGCAGTTCCACCCCTCTAGCGGGAGGGCCCTATGAGCAGTTCTTC	CASSSTPLAGGPYEQFF